This is a list of T cell receptor beta chains from one sample in a study of yellow fever vaccine responses in identical twins. Via MiXCR, TCRdb re-called the RT-PCR reads, giving one row per CDR3 protein. The data hold about 19,000 distinct CDR3 sequences, with around 70% observed a single time. This material consisted of T cells from blood (PBMCs), unsorted or a sorted subset (not recorded which), taken before or after yellow fever vaccination (not recorded which). The source of these receptors is a woman aged 18-35 years who received the yellow fever vaccine. CDR3s include the opening cysteine and the closing phenylalanine or tryptophan. A D gene is named only where the DNA matches it firmly. Clone size is not always given. Where it is, it says once, few, many or a class for expanded clones.

clone_size j_call v_call d_call cdr3_nt cdr3_aa
NA TRBJ2-1 TRBV4-2 NA TGTGCCAGCAGCCAGACAAGCGGTACGAGCTCCTACAATGAGCAGTTCTTC CASSQTSGTSSYNEQFF
NA TRBJ1-5 TRBV19 NA TGTGCCAGTAGTTCCGCACCCAATCAGCCCCAGCATTTT CASSSAPNQPQHF
few TRBJ2-1 TRBV5-1 NA TGCGCCAGCAGCCAGGGACTGGGGCGGGGTGAGCAGTTCTTC CASSQGLGRGEQFF
NA TRBJ2-5 TRBV21-1 NA TGTGCCAGCAGCAAAGCACACAGGGGAAAAGAGACCCAGTACTTC CASSKAHRGKETQYF
NA TRBJ2-3 TRBV6-1 TRBD2 TGTGCCAGTGGAGCGGGAGGAACAGATACGCAGTATTTT CASGAGGTDTQYF
NA TRBJ1-2 TRBV2 NA TGTGCCATCTCGTCCCCCGCAAAAGATGGCTACACCTTC CAISSPAKDGYTF
NA TRBJ1-1 TRBV7-9 NA TGTGCCAGCAGTCCCGGACAGATGAACACTGAAGCTTTCTTT CASSPGQMNTEAFF
NA TRBJ1-2 TRBV11-1 NA TGTGCCAGCAGCTTAGCCGGATTTGACAACTATGGCTACACCTTC CASSLAGFDNYGYTF
NA TRBJ2-1 TRBV7-9 TRBD1 TGTGCCAGCAGCTTGTTCTCGGCTCCCAGGGGGGAGCAGTTCTTC CASSLFSAPRGEQFF
NA TRBJ2-2 TRBV24-1 NA TGTGCCACCAGTGACGGAGGGCAGTACACCGGGAAGCTGTTTTTT CATSDGGQYTGKLFF
once TRBJ1-1 TRBV10-3 NA TGTGCCATAGACAGCGGGGGCACTGAAGCTTTCTTT CAIDSGGTEAFF
NA TRBJ2-3 TRBV5-1 NA TGCGCCAGCAGCTTGGGGTCCCGGGGTACGAGTACAGATACGCAGTATTTT CASSLGSRGTSTDTQYF
NA TRBJ1-2 TRBV4-2 TRBD1 TGTGCCAGCAGCCCCGGGACAGAACCCCACCCGGCTGGCTACACCTTC CASSPGTEPHPAGYTF